This T cell receptor beta chain was found in a study of blood T cell repertoires in COVID-19. Across the whole study: Specimens from acute and convalescent COVID-19 originated in the United States, Italy and Spain. T cells, B-cell-depleted T cells, or PBMCs provided the cDNA or gDNA that served as material.

Between the trimmed V and J ends, which lost 6 bases and 1 base, there was a span of 15 bases. This CDR3 comprises 15 residues. CDR1 is MNHEY, CDR2 SVGAGI, per germline. The authors' processing: By means of reference gene primer amplification, nucleated cell counts were estimated. The table came from immunoSEQ multiplex PCR; TCRdb's copy has only in-frame clones and leaves some out. That table gives V, J and clone size, and the DNA gave D and trimming. The repertoire holds approximately 410,000 clones, with roughly 85% as singletons. The TCR sequence derives from a woman aged 25 to 39 with active or convalescent COVID-19. Sequencing was done on a sample of peripheral blood. The gene calls are TRBV6-5 and TRBJ1-1; the D gene is possibly TRBD1 (5 bases). The CDR3 bases are TGTGCCAGCAGAAGTACACCCGGGGGGAACACTGAAGCTTTCTTT. This encodes CASRSTPGGNTEAFF.